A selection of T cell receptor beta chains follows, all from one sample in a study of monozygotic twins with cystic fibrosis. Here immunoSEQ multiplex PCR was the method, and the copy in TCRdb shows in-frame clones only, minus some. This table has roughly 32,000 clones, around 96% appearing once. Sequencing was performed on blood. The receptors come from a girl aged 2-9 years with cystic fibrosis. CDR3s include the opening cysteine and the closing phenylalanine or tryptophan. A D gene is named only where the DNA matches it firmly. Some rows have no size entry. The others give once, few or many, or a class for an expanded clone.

cdr3_nt: TGTGCCAGCAACCTTGGACAGGGGTCTAATTCACCCCTCCACTTT
cdr3_aa: CASNLGQGSNSPLHF
j_call: TRBJ1-6
clone_size: NA
v_call: TRBV2
d_call: TRBD1
cdr3_length: 15

cdr3_nt: TGCGCCAGCAGTTTGCGGGAGGGCTCCGGAGAGCAGTTCTTC
cdr3_aa: CASSLREGSGEQFF
j_call: TRBJ2-1
clone_size: NA
v_call: TRBV10-2
d_call: TRBD2
cdr3_length: 14

cdr3_nt: TGTGCCAGCAGTGAACAGGGAGGGAAGAATGGCTACACCTTC
cdr3_aa: CASSEQGGKNGYTF
j_call: TRBJ1-2
clone_size: NA
v_call: TRBV2
d_call: NA
cdr3_length: 14

cdr3_nt: TGTGCCAGCAGTATCTCTAACTATGGCTACACCTTC
cdr3_aa: CASSISNYGYTF
j_call: TRBJ1-2
clone_size: NA
v_call: TRBV28
d_call: NA
cdr3_length: 12

cdr3_nt: TGTGCCAGCAGTGACGGCCTAGCGGGAGTTTTGTATACGCAGTATTTT
cdr3_aa: CASSDGLAGVLYTQYF
j_call: TRBJ2-3
clone_size: NA
v_call: TRBV6-1
d_call: TRBD2
cdr3_length: 16

cdr3_nt: TGTGCCAGCAGTTTATTGCAGACGGGACTAGCGGGAGGGGGGCTTCAGTTCTTC
cdr3_aa: CASSLLQTGLAGGGLQFF
j_call: TRBJ2-1
clone_size: NA
v_call: TRBV27
d_call: TRBD2
cdr3_length: 18

cdr3_nt: TGCGCCAGCAGCCCTTCGCTAGCGGGAGGTCCAAGCACAGATACGCAGTATTTT
cdr3_aa: CASSPSLAGGPSTDTQYF
j_call: TRBJ2-3
clone_size: few
v_call: TRBV4-1
d_call: TRBD2
cdr3_length: 18

cdr3_nt: TGTGCCAGCAGCTTGATTGGAGGGTCCTACGAGCAGTACTTC
cdr3_aa: CASSLIGGSYEQYF
j_call: TRBJ2-7
clone_size: NA
v_call: TRBV7-9
d_call: NA
cdr3_length: 14

cdr3_nt: TGTGCCAGCAGCAGCGGTAGCACAGATACGCAGTATTTT
cdr3_aa: CASSSGSTDTQYF
j_call: TRBJ2-3
clone_size: NA
v_call: TRBV7-9
d_call: NA
cdr3_length: 13

cdr3_nt: TGTGCCTGGAGTGTTTCGAGGACAGTAAATTCACCCCTCCACTTT
cdr3_aa: CAWSVSRTVNSPLHF
j_call: TRBJ1-6
clone_size: NA
v_call: TRBV30
d_call: NA
cdr3_length: 15

cdr3_nt: TGCGCCAGCAGCGCGGGGTTCGGGGGCGCGGATGGCTACACCTTC
cdr3_aa: CASSAGFGGADGYTF
j_call: TRBJ1-2
clone_size: NA
v_call: TRBV5-1
d_call: NA
cdr3_length: 15

cdr3_nt: TGTGCCAGCAGCGTAGATTACGTGGTGGGTGAGCAGTTCTTC
cdr3_aa: CASSVDYVVGEQFF
j_call: TRBJ2-1
clone_size: NA
v_call: TRBV9
d_call: NA
cdr3_length: 14

cdr3_nt: TGTGCCAGCAGCCAAGATCGTGGAAACACCATATATTTT
cdr3_aa: CASSQDRGNTIYF
j_call: TRBJ1-3
clone_size: NA
v_call: TRBV4-2
d_call: NA
cdr3_length: 13

cdr3_nt: TGCGCCAGCAGCTTCGGGATATACACAGATACGCAGTATTTT
cdr3_aa: CASSFGIYTDTQYF
j_call: TRBJ2-3
clone_size: NA
v_call: TRBV5-1
d_call: NA
cdr3_length: 14

cdr3_nt: TGTGCCTGGAGTGTGGGGGATTATAGCAATCAGCCCCAGCATTTT
cdr3_aa: CAWSVGDYSNQPQHF
j_call: TRBJ1-5
clone_size: NA
v_call: TRBV30
d_call: NA
cdr3_length: 15

cdr3_nt: TGCAGTGCTAGAAACCAAGAGACCCAGTACTTC
cdr3_aa: CSARNQETQYF
j_call: TRBJ2-5
clone_size: NA
v_call: TRBV20-1
d_call: NA
cdr3_length: 11

cdr3_nt: TGTGCCAGTAGTATCCAGGGGTTTTACTATGGCTACACCTTC
cdr3_aa: CASSIQGFYYGYTF
j_call: TRBJ1-2
clone_size: NA
v_call: TRBV19
d_call: NA
cdr3_length: 14

cdr3_nt: TGTGCCAGCAGCCCGGGACAGGGGCGCGGCACTGAAGCTTTCTTT
cdr3_aa: CASSPGQGRGTEAFF
j_call: TRBJ1-1
clone_size: NA
v_call: TRBV5-6
d_call: TRBD1
cdr3_length: 15

cdr3_nt: TGTGCCACCTGTAGCGGGAGGTTCTACAATGAGCAGTTCTTC
cdr3_aa: CATCSGRFYNEQFF
j_call: TRBJ2-1
clone_size: NA
v_call: TRBV6-5
d_call: TRBD2
cdr3_length: 14

cdr3_nt: TGTGCCAGTAGTATAGATGGGGACAGGGTCCCCACCGAGACCCAGTACTTC
cdr3_aa: CASSIDGDRVPTETQYF
j_call: TRBJ2-5
clone_size: NA
v_call: TRBV19
d_call: TRBD1
cdr3_length: 17